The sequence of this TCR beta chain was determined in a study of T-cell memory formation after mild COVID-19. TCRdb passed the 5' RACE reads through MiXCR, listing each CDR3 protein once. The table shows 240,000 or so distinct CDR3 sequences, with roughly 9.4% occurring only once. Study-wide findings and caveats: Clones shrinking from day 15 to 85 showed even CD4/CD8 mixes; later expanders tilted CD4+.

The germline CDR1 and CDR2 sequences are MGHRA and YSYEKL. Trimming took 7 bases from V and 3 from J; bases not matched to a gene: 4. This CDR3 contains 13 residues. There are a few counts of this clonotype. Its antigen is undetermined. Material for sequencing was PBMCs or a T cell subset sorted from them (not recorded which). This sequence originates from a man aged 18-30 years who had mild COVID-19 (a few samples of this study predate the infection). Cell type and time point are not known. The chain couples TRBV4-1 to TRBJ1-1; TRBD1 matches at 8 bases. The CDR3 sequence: CASTSGGYTEAFF. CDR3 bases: TGCGCCAGCACTTCAGGGGGCTACACTGAAGCTTTCTTT.